The 17 T cell receptor beta chains reported below all come from one sample, sequenced in a study of identical twins. TCRdb independently ran MiXCR on the 5' RACE reads; one entry per CDR3 protein. The repertoire holds approximately 620,000 distinct CDR3 sequences, about 9.4% seen once, with around 0.95% in the top ten. This sample also belongs to another study, concerning yellow fever vaccine responses in identical twins.

The sequenced sample consisted of PBMCs. Receptor source: a young woman in good health.

This clonotype turned up a few times. The chain combines TRBV28 with TRBJ2-2; D uncertain. Germline CDR1 reads MDHEN; CDR2 reads SYDVKM. This CDR3 is built from 15 residues. V was cut by 4 bases and J by 7 bases, with 16 bases left in between. The CDR3 DNA follows: TGTGCCAGCAGTTCCAACTTTCTGTGGCTCGGGGAGCTGTTTTTT. Translation gives CASSSNFLWLGELFF.

This clonotype was recorded at least ten times. The chain uses TRBV12-3 or TRBV12-4 and TRBJ2-5, with 8 positions matching TRBD2. V was pared by 2 bases and J by 5 bases, with 4 bases of the junction left unmatched. This CDR3 spans 14 amino acids. This CDR3 is CASSLFGGGETQYF. The CDR3 coding sequence is TGTGCCAGCAGTTTATTCGGGGGGGGGGAGACCCAGTACTTC.

This clonotype occurred a few times. The chain is built from TRBV7-8 and TRBJ1-2, with TRBD1 identical over 9 bases. Germline trimming cut 2 bases from V and 8 bases from J; bases unmatched to any gene: 15. The CDR3 runs to 17 residues. CDR1 SGHVS and CDR2 FQNEAQ come from the germline V gene. CDR3 protein: CASSLKRQGEVGKGYTF. CDR3 in DNA: TGTGCCAGCAGCTTAAAAAGACAGGGGGAAGTTGGAAAGGGCTACACCTTC.

This clonotype was observed a handful of times. V is TRBV11-2 and J is TRBJ1-1, with TRBD1 identical over 9 bases. This CDR3 has 13 residues. V lost 5 bases to trimming and J lost 10 bases; unmatched junction nucleotides: 8. Per the germline V gene, CDR1 is SGHAT and CDR2 is FQNNGV. The CDR3 DNA reads TGTGCCAGCAGCCTGATGAGGGGACAGGGAGCTTTCTTT. Translation: CASSLMRGQGAFF.

This clonotype was seen only a few times. The CDR3, as DNA: TGTGCCAGCAGCCGGGACCCCGATACGCAGTATTTT. Translating it yields CASSRDPDTQYF. The genes are TRBV6-5 and TRBJ2-3; TRBD1 or TRBD2 may be the D gene (5 bases each). The V gene's germline CDR1 is MNHEY and CDR2 SVGAGI. This CDR3 has 12 residues. V lost 6 bases to trimming and J lost 6 bases, with 10 bases between them.

For this clonotype: Being one base from a much bigger clone, this may be a read error. V gene TRBV12-3 or TRBV12-4 combines with J gene TRBJ1-5; 8 nucleotides line up with TRBD1. With 8 bases clipped from V and 6 bases from J, the junction kept 6 bases outside the gene matches. There are 13 residues in the CDR3. The CDR3 DNA reads TGTGCCAGCGGAGGACAGGGAAGTCAGCCCCAGCATTTT. The encoded protein is CASGGQGSQPQHF.

This clonotype was seen a few times. The CDR3 spells CSVVGGGTAAYEQYF. CDR3 in DNA: TGCAGCGTCGTGGGCGGAGGGACAGCGGCCTACGAGCAGTACTTC. V usage is TRBV29-1 and J usage is TRBJ2-7; a weak D match, TRBD1 (7 bases). This CDR3 contains 15 residues. The germline V and J ends were trimmed by 6 bases and 2 bases, with 20 bases remaining between them. Germline V gives CDR1 SQVTM, CDR2 ANQGSEA.

The chain combines TRBV5-1 with TRBJ2-7, with D uncertain. The CDR3 runs to 17 residues. Germline V gene sequence: CDR1 SGHRS, CDR2 YFSETQ. The V end was cut by 0 bases, the J end by 7 bases, with 23 bases between. The DNA of the CDR3 is TGCGCCAGCAGCTTGGGTCGTCGGATACTCTCCGGCACTGAGCAGTACTTC. Its translation: CASSLGRRILSGTEQYF.

This clonotype was detected only a few times. The CDR3 region is CASSLTDSNEQFF. DNA for the CDR3: TGTGCCAGCAGTTTAACGGATTCTAATGAGCAGTTCTTC. The chain employs TRBV12-3 or TRBV12-4 and TRBJ2-1; D ambiguous. V was trimmed by 2 bases and J by 7 bases, leaving 9 bases between them. The CDR3 is 13 amino acids.

This clonotype occurred many times. The V and J genes are TRBV6-2 or TRBV6-3 and TRBJ2-7; D is undetermined. Trimming cost V 4 bases and J 3 bases, with 4 bases left between them. CDR1 and CDR2 from the germline V gene are MNHEY and SVGEGT. The CDR3 has 11 amino acids. In nucleotides, the CDR3 is TGTGCCAGCAGTTCCATCTACGAGCAGTACTTC. Translation gives CASSSIYEQYF.

The V gene is TRBV4-3, the J gene TRBJ2-5, with a possible D match to TRBD1 (5 bases). The length of the CDR3 is 16 residues. Germline V gives CDR1 LGHNA, CDR2 YSLEER. Trimming pared 4 bases from V and 5 bases from J, leaving 20 bases between. CDR3 in DNA: TGCGCCAGCAGCCTTCACTGGGGCTGGCCTCAGGAGACCCAGTACTTC. Translating gives CASSLHWGWPQETQYF.

This clonotype appeared many times. The chain's CDR3 is CASSHLGDGELFF. CDR3 bases: TGTGCCAGCAGCCATCTCGGGGACGGGGAGCTGTTTTTT. The V call is TRBV3-1, the J call TRBJ2-2, with D possibly being TRBD2 (5 bases). The CDR3 runs 13 residues. Trimming shortened V by 3 bases and J by 7 bases, and 9 bases separated the two germline ends. Per the germline V gene, CDR1 is LGHDT and CDR2 is YNNKEL (reference sequence).

This clonotype was recorded many times. The genes are TRBV27 and TRBJ2-5; no firm D call. The V and J ends lost 6 bases and 5 bases respectively, with 22 bases between them. CDR3 length: 16 residues. Germline V gene sequence: CDR1 MNHEY, CDR2 SMNVEV (reference sequence). This chain's CDR3 is CASSPSVKVYVETQYF. CDR3 nucleotides: TGTGCCAGCAGCCCCAGTGTGAAGGTATATGTGGAGACCCAGTACTTC.

The J gene is TRBJ2-3, the V gene TRBV6-1; TRBD2 matches 7 bases. CDR3 length: 15 amino acids. The V segment lost 4 bases and the J segment 1 base; nucleotides outside the gene matches: 5. The germline CDR1 and CDR2 sequences are MNHNS and SASEGT. The CDR3 nucleotides are TGTGCCAGCAGTGCGGGGGGATCCGGCACAGATACGCAGTATTTT. Its protein is CASSAGGSGTDTQYF.

The CDR3, as DNA: TGTGCCAGCTTAACCACAGATACGCAGTATTTT. Its translation is CASLTTDTQYF. The genes are TRBV2 and TRBJ2-3; no definite D call. V lost 8 bases and J 2 bases, leaving 5 bases between the germline ends. The germline V gene has CDR1 SNHLY and CDR2 FYNNEI. The CDR3 has 11 amino acids.

This chain joins TRBV29-1 and TRBJ1-1; TRBD1 matches at 9 bases. The V segment lost 8 bases and the J segment 8 bases; nucleotides outside the gene matches: 12. Germline CDR1 reads SQVTM; CDR2 reads ANQGSEA. This CDR3 has 13 amino acids. Here the CDR3 DNA reads TGCAGCTCCTCACAGGGGGCGCTTGGCGAAGCTTTCTTT. This sequence encodes CSSSQGALGEAFF.

This clonotype was counted only a few times. The V call is TRBV12-3 or TRBV12-4, the J call TRBJ1-1; D call uncertain. Deletions cut 0 bases from V and 5 bases from J, with 13 bases between. The CDR3 spans 15 residues. CDR3 nucleotides: TGTGCCAGCAGTTTAGCGAACCGCGCGACGACTGAAGCTTTCTTT. The encoded protein is CASSLANRATTEAFF.